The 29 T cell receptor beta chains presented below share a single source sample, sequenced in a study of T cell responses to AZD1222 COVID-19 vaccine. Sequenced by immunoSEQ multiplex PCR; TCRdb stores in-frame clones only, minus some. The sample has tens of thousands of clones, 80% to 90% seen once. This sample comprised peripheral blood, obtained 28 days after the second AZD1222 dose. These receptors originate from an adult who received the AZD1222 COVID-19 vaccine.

CDR3 in amino acids: CASRNQGYTEAFF. Written as DNA, the CDR3 is TGTGCCAGCAGGAACCAGGGCTACACTGAAGCTTTCTTT. The genes are TRBV2 and TRBJ1-1; possible D gene TRBD1, 5 bases. Germline V gene data show CDR1 as SNHLY and CDR2 as FYNNEI. This CDR3 is 13 amino acids long. Between the trimmed V and J ends, which lost 6 bases and 3 bases, there was a span of 11 bases. The full variable domain, rest sourced from reference TRBV2 and TRBJ1-1, is EPEVTQTPSHQVTQMGQEVILRCVPISNHLYFYWYRQILGQKVEFLVSFYNNEISEKSEIFDDQFSVERPDGSNFTLKIRSTKLEDSAMYFCASRNQGYTEAFFGQGTRLTVV.

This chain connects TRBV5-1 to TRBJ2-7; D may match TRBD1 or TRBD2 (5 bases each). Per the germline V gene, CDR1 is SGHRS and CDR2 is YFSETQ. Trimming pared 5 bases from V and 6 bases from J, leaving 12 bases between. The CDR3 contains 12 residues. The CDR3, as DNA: TGCGCCAGCAGACGAGGGGAGCTCGAGCAGTACTTC. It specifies CASRRGELEQYF.

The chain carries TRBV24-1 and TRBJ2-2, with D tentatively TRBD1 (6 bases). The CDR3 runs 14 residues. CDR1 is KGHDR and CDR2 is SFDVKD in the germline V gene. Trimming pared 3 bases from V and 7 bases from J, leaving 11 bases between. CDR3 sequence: CATSDETGIGELFF. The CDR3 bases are TGTGCCACCAGTGATGAAACAGGGATCGGGGAGCTGTTTTTT.

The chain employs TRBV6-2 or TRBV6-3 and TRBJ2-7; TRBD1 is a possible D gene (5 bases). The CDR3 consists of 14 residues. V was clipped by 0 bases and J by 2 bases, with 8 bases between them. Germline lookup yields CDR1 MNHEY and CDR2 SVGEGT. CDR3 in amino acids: CASSYSAGTYEQYF. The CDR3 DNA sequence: TGTGCCAGCAGTTACTCGGCAGGGACCTACGAGCAGTACTTC.

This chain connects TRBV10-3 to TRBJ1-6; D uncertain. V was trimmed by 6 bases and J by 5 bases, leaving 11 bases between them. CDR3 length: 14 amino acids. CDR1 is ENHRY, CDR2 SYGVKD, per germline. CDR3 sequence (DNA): TGTGCCATCAGCGAGGTTGCCAATAATTCACCCCTCCACTTT. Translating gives CAISEVANNSPLHF.

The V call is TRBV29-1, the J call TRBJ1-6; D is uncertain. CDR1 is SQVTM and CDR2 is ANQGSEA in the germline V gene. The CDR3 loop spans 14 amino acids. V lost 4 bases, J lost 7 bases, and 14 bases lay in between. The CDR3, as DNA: TGCAGCGTTGGAGGTGGAACAGAGAATTCACCCCTCCACTTT. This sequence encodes CSVGGGTENSPLHF.

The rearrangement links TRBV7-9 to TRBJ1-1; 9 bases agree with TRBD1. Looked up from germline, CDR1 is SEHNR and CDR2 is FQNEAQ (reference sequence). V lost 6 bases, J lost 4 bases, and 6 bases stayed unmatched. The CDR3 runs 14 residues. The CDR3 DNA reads TGTGCCAGCAGTTCCACAGGGGGCGTCACTGAAGCTTTCTTT. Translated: CASSSTGGVTEAFF.

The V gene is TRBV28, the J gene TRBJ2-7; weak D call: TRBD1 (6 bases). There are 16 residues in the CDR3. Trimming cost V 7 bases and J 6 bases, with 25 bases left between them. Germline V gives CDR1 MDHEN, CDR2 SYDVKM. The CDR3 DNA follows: TGTGCCAGCAACCTGGGACACGGGATCTCTGGGGCCGAGCAGTACTTC. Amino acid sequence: CASNLGHGISGAEQYF.

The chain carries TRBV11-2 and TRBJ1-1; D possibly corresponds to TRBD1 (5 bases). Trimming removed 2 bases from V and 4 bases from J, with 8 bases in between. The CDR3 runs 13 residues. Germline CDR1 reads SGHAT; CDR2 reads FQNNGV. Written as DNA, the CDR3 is TGTGCCAGCAGCTTATTGGGGGGCACTGAAGCTTTCTTT. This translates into CASSLLGGTEAFF.

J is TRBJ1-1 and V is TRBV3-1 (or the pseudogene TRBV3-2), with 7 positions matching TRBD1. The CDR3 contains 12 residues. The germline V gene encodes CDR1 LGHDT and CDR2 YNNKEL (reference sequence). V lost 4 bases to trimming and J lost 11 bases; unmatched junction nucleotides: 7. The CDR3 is CASSRSDRDAFF. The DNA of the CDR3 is TGTGCCAGCAGCCGCTCTGACAGGGACGCTTTCTTT.

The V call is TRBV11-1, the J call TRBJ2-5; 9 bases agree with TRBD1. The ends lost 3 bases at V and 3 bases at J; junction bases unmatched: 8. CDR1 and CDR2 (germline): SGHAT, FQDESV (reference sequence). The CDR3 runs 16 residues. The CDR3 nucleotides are TGTGCCAGCAGCTTTACCCCGGGACAGGGAGAAGAGACCCAGTACTTC. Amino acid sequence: CASSFTPGQGEETQYF.

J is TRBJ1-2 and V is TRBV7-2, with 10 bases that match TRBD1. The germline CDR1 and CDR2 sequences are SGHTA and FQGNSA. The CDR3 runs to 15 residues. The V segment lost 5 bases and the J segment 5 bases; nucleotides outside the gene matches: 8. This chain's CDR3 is CASSLVGTGVYGYTF. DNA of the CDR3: TGTGCCAGCAGCCTAGTCGGGACAGGGGTATATGGCTACACCTTC.

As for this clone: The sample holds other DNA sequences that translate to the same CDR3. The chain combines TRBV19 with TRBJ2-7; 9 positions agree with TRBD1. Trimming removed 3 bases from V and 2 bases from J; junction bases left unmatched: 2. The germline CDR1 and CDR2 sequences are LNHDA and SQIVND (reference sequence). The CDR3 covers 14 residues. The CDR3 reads CASSMGTGTYEQYF. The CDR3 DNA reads TGTGCCAGTAGTATGGGGACAGGGACCTACGAGCAGTACTTC.

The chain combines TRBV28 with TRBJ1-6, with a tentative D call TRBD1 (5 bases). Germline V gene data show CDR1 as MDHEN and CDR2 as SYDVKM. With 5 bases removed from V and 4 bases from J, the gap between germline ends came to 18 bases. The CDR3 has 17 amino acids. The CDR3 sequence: CASSGRWGVSYNSPLHF. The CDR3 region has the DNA TGTGCCAGCAGTGGCCGATGGGGGGTGTCTTATAATTCACCCCTCCACTTT.

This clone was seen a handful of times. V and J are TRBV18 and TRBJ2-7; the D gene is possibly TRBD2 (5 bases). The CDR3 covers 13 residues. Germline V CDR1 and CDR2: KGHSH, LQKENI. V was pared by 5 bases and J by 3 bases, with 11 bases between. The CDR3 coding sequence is TGTGCCAGCTCAGCCGGACTCAACTACGAGCAGTACGTC. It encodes CASSAGLNYEQYV.

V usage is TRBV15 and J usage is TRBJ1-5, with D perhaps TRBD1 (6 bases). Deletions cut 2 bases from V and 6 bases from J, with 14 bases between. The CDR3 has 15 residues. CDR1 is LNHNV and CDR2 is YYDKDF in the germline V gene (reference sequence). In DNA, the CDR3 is TGTGCCACCAGCAGAAACGGACAGAGCGGTCAGCCCCAGCATTTT. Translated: CATSRNGQSGQPQHF. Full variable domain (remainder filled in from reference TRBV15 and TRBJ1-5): DAMVIQNPRYQVTQFGKPVTLSCSQTLNHNVMYWYQQKSSQAPKLLFHYYDKDFNNEADTPDNFQSRRPNTSFCFLDIRSPGLGDTAMYLCATSRNGQSGQPQHFGDGTRLSIL.

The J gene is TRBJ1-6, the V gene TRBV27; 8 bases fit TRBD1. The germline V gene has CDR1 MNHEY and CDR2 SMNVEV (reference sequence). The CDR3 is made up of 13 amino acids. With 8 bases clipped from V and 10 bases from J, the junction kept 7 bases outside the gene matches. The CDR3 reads CASRGQGVSPLHF. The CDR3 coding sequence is TGTGCCAGCCGCGGACAGGGTGTATCACCCCTCCACTTT.

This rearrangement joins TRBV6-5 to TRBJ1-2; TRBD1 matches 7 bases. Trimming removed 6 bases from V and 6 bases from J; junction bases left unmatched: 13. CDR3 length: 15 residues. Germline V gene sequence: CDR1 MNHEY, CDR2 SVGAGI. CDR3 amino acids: CASSSQGSRGNGYTF. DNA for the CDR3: TGTGCCAGCAGCTCACAGGGGAGTCGGGGGAATGGCTACACCTTC.

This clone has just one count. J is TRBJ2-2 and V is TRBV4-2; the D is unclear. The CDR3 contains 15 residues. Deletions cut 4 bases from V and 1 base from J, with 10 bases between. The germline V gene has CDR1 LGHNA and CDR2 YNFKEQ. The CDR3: CASSLSAVNTGELFF. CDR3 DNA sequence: TGTGCCAGCAGCCTCTCTGCAGTGAACACCGGGGAGCTGTTTTTT.

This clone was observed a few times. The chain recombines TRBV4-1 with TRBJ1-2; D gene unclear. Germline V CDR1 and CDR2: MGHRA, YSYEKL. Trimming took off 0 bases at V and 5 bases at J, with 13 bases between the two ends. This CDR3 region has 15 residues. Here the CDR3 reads CASSQDAGFVYGYTF. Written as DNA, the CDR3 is TGCGCCAGCAGCCAAGATGCGGGGTTCGTGTATGGCTACACCTTC.

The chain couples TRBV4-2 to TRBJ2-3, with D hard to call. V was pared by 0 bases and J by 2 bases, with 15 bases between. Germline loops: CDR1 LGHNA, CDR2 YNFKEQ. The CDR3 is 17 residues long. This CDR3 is CASSQEAKGRYTDTQYF. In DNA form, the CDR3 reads TGTGCCAGCAGCCAAGAGGCAAAAGGGCGGTACACAGATACGCAGTATTTT.

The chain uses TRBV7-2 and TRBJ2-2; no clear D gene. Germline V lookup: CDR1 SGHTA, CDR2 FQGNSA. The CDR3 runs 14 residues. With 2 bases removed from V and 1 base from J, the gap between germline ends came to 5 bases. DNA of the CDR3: TGTGCCAGCAGCTTATCCGAGAACACCGGGGAGCTGTTTTTT. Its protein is CASSLSENTGELFF.

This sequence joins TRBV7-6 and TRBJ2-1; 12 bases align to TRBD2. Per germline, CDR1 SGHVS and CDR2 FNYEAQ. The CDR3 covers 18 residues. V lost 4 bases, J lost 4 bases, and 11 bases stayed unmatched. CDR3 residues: CASSYTLSTSGRYNEQFF. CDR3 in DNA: TGTGCCAGCAGCTACACCCTCTCGACTAGCGGGAGATACAATGAGCAGTTCTTC.

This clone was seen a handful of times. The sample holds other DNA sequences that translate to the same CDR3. In DNA, the CDR3 is TGTGCCAGCAGTCCGACTCATTATGGCTACACCTTC. It specifies CASSPTHYGYTF. The J gene is TRBJ1-2, the V gene TRBV12-3 or TRBV12-4, with no clear D. This CDR3 has 12 amino acids. V was pared by 5 bases and J by 5 bases, with 9 bases between.

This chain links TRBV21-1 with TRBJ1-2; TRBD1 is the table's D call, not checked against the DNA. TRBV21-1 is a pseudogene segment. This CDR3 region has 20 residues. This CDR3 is CASSKALQNPQDSLGYGYTF. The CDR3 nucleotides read TGTGCCAGCAGCAAAGCCCTACAAAACCCCCAAGACAGCCTAGGCTATGGCTACACCTTC.

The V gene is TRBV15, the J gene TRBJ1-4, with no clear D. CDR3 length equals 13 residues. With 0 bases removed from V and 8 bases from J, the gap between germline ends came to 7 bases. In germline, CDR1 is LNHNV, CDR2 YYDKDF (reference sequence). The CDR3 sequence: CATSRDLGEKLFF. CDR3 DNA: TGTGCCACCAGCAGAGATTTAGGGGAAAAACTGTTTTTT.

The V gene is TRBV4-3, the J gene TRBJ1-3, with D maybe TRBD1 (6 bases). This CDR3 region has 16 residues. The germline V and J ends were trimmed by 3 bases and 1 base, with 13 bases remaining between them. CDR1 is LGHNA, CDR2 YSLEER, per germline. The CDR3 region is CASSHILGTSGNTIYF. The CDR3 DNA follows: TGCGCCAGCAGCCATATCCTGGGGACATCTGGAAACACCATATATTTT.

The CDR3 nucleotides are TGTGCCAGTAGTCGGGGATTAAATCAGCCCCAGCATTTT. It translates to CASSRGLNQPQHF. The gene calls are TRBV19 and TRBJ1-5, with D uncertain. V was clipped by 5 bases and J by 4 bases, with 9 bases between them. Germline values: CDR1 LNHDA, CDR2 SQIVND (reference sequence). CDR3 length: 13 residues.

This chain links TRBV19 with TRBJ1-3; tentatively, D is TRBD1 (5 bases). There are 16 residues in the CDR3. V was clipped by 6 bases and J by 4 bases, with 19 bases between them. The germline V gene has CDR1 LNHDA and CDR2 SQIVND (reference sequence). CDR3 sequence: CASRTTVASGGNTIYF. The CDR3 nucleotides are TGTGCCAGTAGGACGACAGTTGCTTCGGGGGGAAACACCATATATTTT.